This T cell receptor (beta chain) is from a study of cytomegalovirus exposure and HLA in healthy donors (dated by TCRdb to 2016 to 2017). About the study as a whole: In an earlier analysis of fewer than 750 of the donors, 276 Gb of sequence data and 117 million unique TCR beta sequences from about 190 million T cells were reported. In the later analysis, no new phenotypic data were used to find candidate immune exposures; instead, reliance was placed on TCR beta sequences and their occurrence across donors. Of the roughly 400 genotyped donors, approximately 82% fell in the genetic ancestry cluster associated with self-reported Caucasian donors. A separate validation cohort of about 110 different subjects was used in addition to the 666-subject first cohort. To decide whether each TCR beta V gene segment behaved as functional or pseudogenic, an earlier analysis of 587 of the donors relied on high-throughput TCR beta sequencing. Typing coverage varied by locus: roughly 620-630 donors for A, B, C, DRB1 and DQB1; more than 500 for DQA1; over 600 for DPA1; 400 to 480 for DPB1. Donor age, sex, ethnicity and CMV serostatus were collected together with the repertoire data. A later genetic analysis took genome-wide SNP genotypes for about 55% of the 666 donors and used that subset as a discovery cohort. Roughly 300 gigabases of sequencing data and tens of millions of unique TCR sequences were included in an early release covering over 600 HLA-typed donors. To study patterns of TCR occurrence, a later analysis re-analyzed previously published TCR beta repertoires from around 660 donors and added high-resolution HLA genotyping. Because of strong linkage in the cohort, roughly five DR-DQ haplotypes were treated as single units for association and clustering. To predict cytomegalovirus infection status, the study brought together high-throughput TCR immunosequencing, statistical association of individual TCRs with disease status, and machine learning. The study aimed to test whether cataloging public T cell receptors could reveal signatures of past pathogen exposure. Among about 400 genotyped donors of the cohort, an average of approximately 220,000 unique TCR beta nucleotide sequences was sequenced per donor, of which 15% to 20% were non-productive. Using immunosequencing, the study profiled T cell repertoires from approximately 700 subjects and related those repertoires to cytomegalovirus serostatus. Every discovery cohort repertoire had been produced on one sequencing platform. HLA typing included class I and class II loci at four-digit resolution. Beyond this particular receptor, the publication reports: Compared with equally common non-associated chains, HLA-associated TCR beta chains in a later analysis were more clonally expanded and had lower generation probabilities. CMV serostatus was the only immune exposure information available for the cohort. The study gave a list of about 170 TCR beta chains associated with cytomegalovirus. According to a later analysis, TCR association rates differed among HLA loci, with DRB1 alleles showing the most associated TCRs and HLA-C alleles showing the fewest. Most CMV-associated TCR beta chains appeared to be HLA-restricted in a later analysis, and the HLA associations seemed to be driven largely by CMV exposure. Strong co-occurrence of HLA alleles, especially DR and DQ, made assigning TCR associations to individual alleles difficult. A further reported finding was that TCR beta sequences accurately predicted the HLA-A and HLA-B alleles for most subjects in the first cohort. In a later genetic analysis, a missense DCLRE1C variant was associated with V-gene and J-gene trimming of TCR beta chains, and the association was replicated in an independent cohort. Because the 87-base-pair reads could not distinguish some IMGT-functional V segments, including TRBV6-2 and TRBV6-3, those segments were excluded. This cohort had only TCR beta chains sequenced, and the lack of alpha or paired-chain data limited which features could be detected. In an earlier analysis of 587 of the donors, most TCR beta V segments appeared in productive rearrangements about 87% or about 30% of the time, broadly matching IMGT annotations. Because counts were too low, approximately 18 rarely observed V segments, including chromosome 9 orphons, were excluded from the earlier analysis of 587 of the donors. The classifier was reported to diagnose cytomegalovirus status with high specificity and sensitivity in both the original cohort and the validation cohort. Sequencing depth was assumed to be roughly uniform across donors in the presence/absence analyses, though that assumption may not hold. It was suggested by the authors that the approach could potentially be generalized to other disease states and immunological phenotypes. Correlated functional status among segregating V segments might be attributable to linkage disequilibrium, but an unknown experimental factor could not be ruled out. Because some donors lacked HLA typing at each locus, the association tests relied only on the typed subset. Most TCR sequences were observed very rarely across donors, whereas some public TCRs were present in many individuals. A later genetic analysis reported fewer N-insertions in productive TCRs among donors in an Asian-associated ancestry cluster than the roughly 670-donor mean. A cluster of highly shared sequence variants was judged likely to represent a technical artifact of the sequencing pipeline. According to a later analysis, parvovirus B19, influenza, CMV and Epstein-Barr virus appeared linked to several top co-occurrence clusters. A few of the identified cytomegalovirus-associated TCR beta chains were confirmed in vitro to be specific for cytomegalovirus antigens. At a false discovery rate of 0.05, a later analysis linked under 20,000 TCR beta sequences to specific HLA alleles.

This clone was seen just once. Its antigen remains undetermined. The sample holds no much larger clone one base away, and base qualities are not on file. Per the germline V gene, SNHLY is the CDR1 and FYNNEI is the CDR2. Trimming takes 4 bases off V and 4 bases off J; junction bases not matched to a gene: 3. The CDR3, from cysteine to phenylalanine, totals 15 residues. CDR3 DNA is the only sequence kept; it has 45 bases, read in frame from the first base. The cohort comprised 710 or so healthy bone marrow donors. Cohort members were all nominally healthy when sampled, although unrecorded immune exposures were likely present. The donor tested CMV seronegative and was one of the 352 seronegative cohort members. A peripheral blood sample was provided by each donor, and peripheral blood mononuclear cells were used for TCR beta sequencing. The Qiagen DNeasy Blood Extraction Kit was used to extract genomic DNA from the blood cell samples.

The library was made by the immunoSEQ multiplex PCR assay. For the multiplex PCR, a mixture combining 60 forward primers for TCR Vbeta segments and 13 reverse primers for TCR Jbeta segments was used. A multiplex PCR assay on genomic DNA amplified the CDR3 region of rearranged TCR beta genes. On the Illumina HiSeq System, the amplified TCR beta libraries were sequenced as 87-base-pair reads. As for the authors' bioinformatics: Across the 500 to 700 repertoires, a later analysis counted 80 million or so unique TCR beta chains, 9.5 million to 13 million of which were shared by at least two donors. A nearest-neighbor algorithm error-corrected the raw reads and collapsed the reads into unique sequences, merging closely related sequences to remove PCR and sequencing errors. To assign V, D and J gene segments, CDR3 sequences were aligned to IMGT reference sequences. For a sequence to be retained, a match of at least six nucleotides to both a V gene segment and a J gene segment was required. Rearrangements were classified as productive when the CDR3 lacked stop codons and remained in frame with V and J, and all other rearrangements were classified as non-productive. CDR3 was defined according to IMGT convention as the region running from the second conserved V-encoded cysteine to the conserved J-encoded phenylalanine. Sequences without an unambiguous match to a single V gene segment were excluded from the earlier analysis of approximately 560 of the donors. An earlier analysis of 450 to 650 of the donors called V segments functional above 56.7% productive rearrangements and segregating when the between-donor standard deviation exceeded 5%. To diagnose cytomegalovirus status from the catalog of TCR beta chain sequences, a statistical classification framework was built. A later analysis assigned V and J genes by comparing TCR nucleotide sequences with IMGT/GENE-DB human TR gene sequences. A later analysis assigned CDR3 sequences and most-parsimonious VDJ recombination scenarios with the TCRdist pipeline. In a later analysis, each TCR beta chain was defined by its CDR3 amino acid sequence together with its V-gene family, and reads lacking a unique V-gene family were excluded. A later analysis removed over 500 highly shared, low-generation-probability nucleotide sequences to deal with suspected cross-contamination and a sequencing artifact. A later analysis calculated a clonal expansion index for each public chain from normalized within-repertoire ranks of inferred template counts. Generation probabilities in a later analysis came from a VDJ recombination model fitted to out-of-frame rearrangements, and those results were checked against IGoR. In a later analysis, TCR-TCR, TCR-HLA and TCR-CMV co-occurrence was scored with hypergeometric tests, and a repertoire-size bias correction was applied to TCR pairs. False discovery rates were estimated in a later analysis by permuting HLA or CMV assignments 20 times. A later analysis grouped co-occurring TCRs with DBSCAN, adding TCRdist sequence similarity when clustering within HLA-allele-positive subsets. Repertoires with fewer than 30,000 or more than 120,000 public chains were left out of co-occurrence clustering, as were a handful of repertoires with anomalous nucleotide sharing. TCRdb took this table from immuneACCESS and kept in-frame rearrangements with V and J called. Such tables lack part of the clones; where checked against another copy, unresolved V genes explain under half of the gap, and the rest is unexplained. V and J calls and clone size are given by that table; D and trimming were obtained from the DNA. This sample has under 200,000 clones in its table, and roughly 70% of those were observed once. The ten largest make up approximately 1.8% of the sample.

The V and J genes are TRBV2 and TRBJ2-3; the junction holds 12 bases that match TRBD1. The clonotype comes from a woman aged 25-40 years in good health and CMV-seronegative. The material sequenced was PBMCs. The CDR3 protein is CASSGDRGQADTQYF. The nucleotides are TGTGCCAGCAGTGGGGACAGGGGGCAGGCAGATACGCAGTATTTT. This CDR3, with the reference TRBV2 and TRBJ2-3 proteins standing in past its ends, gives the full variable domain EPEVTQTPSHQVTQMGQEVILRCVPISNHLYFYWYRQILGQKVEFLVSFYNNEISEKSEIFDDQFSVERPDGSNFTLKIRSTKLEDSAMYFCASSGDRGQADTQYFGPGTRLTVL.